This TCR beta chain was found in a study of shared clonotypes between healthy human individuals. Study context: Each donor contributed plates that comprised three CD4 naive, three CD4 memory, two CD8 naive and one CD8 memory.

The count of this clone is one. Clones were read by immunoSEQ multiplex PCR, and TCRdb kept only the in-frame ones, dropping some. This sample yields millions of clones, of which approximately 92% are seen a single time; roughly 0.15% belongs to the top ten. The sequencing input was naive CD4+ T cells sorted from blood. The subset denotes: CD45RA+ positively selected. The receptor was isolated from a man younger than 30 in good health.

The CDR3 protein is CASSQLGDTQYF. The CDR3 DNA is TGTGCCAGCAGCCAACTCGGGGATACGCAGTATTTT. V usage is TRBV14 and J usage is TRBJ2-3; D gene ambiguous. CDR1 and CDR2 from the germline V gene are SGHDN and FVKESK. Trimming shortened V by 2 bases and J by 6 bases, and 6 bases separated the two germline ends. This CDR3 contains 12 residues.